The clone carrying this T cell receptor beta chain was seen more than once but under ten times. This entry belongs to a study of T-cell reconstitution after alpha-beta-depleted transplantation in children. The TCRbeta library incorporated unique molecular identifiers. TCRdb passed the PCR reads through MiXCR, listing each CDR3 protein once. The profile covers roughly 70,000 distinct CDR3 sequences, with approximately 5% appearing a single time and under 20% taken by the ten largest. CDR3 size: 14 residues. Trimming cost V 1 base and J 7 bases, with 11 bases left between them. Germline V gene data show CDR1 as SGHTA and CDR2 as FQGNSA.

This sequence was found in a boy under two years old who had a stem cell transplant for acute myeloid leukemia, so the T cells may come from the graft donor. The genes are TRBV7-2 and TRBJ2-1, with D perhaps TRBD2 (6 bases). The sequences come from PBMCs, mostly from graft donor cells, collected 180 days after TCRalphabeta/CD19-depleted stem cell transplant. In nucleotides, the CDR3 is TGTGCCAGCAGCTTAGTAGGTAGCGGAAATGAGCAGTTCTTC. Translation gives CASSLVGSGNEQFF.